What follows are 25 T cell receptor beta chains derived from one specimen sequenced in a study of T cell changes during pregnancy in multiple sclerosis. Libraries were prepared by immunoSEQ multiplex PCR; TCRdb keeps only in-frame clonotypes and omits some of them. The sample carries around 63,000 clones, 92% recorded once. Source: peripheral blood, taken after pregnancy. Receptor source: a female donor with multiple sclerosis, enrolled in a pregnancy study.

The V call is TRBV9, the J call TRBJ2-1, with 8 bases that match TRBD2. Germline V gene data show CDR1 as SGDLS and CDR2 as YYNGEE. The junction had 8 bases not matched to a gene; V was cut back by 3 bases and J by 0 bases. This CDR3 spans 17 amino acids. In DNA, the CDR3 is TGTGCCAGCAGCGCACTCAGCGGGGGTAGCTCCTACAATGAGCAGTTCTTC. Translating it yields CASSALSGGSSYNEQFF.

V gene TRBV7-2 combines with J gene TRBJ2-7; D is undetermined. The V gene lost 1 base and the J gene lost 2 bases, with 6 bases spanning the gap. This CDR3 spans 13 amino acids. Germline lookup yields CDR1 SGHTA and CDR2 FQGNSA. The DNA for the CDR3 is TGTGCCAGCAGCTTAGTTAATCCCTACGAGCAGTACTTC. Translating gives CASSLVNPYEQYF.

The chain couples TRBV5-4 to TRBJ2-2, with 7 bases that match TRBD2. Germline-derived CDR1 and CDR2 are SGHNT and YYREEE (reference sequence). The J segment lost 3 bases and the V segment lost 2 bases, leaving 7 bases of the junction unmatched. CDR3 length equals 16 residues. In nucleotides, the CDR3 is TGTGCCAGCAGCTTCATTCTAGCGGAGCACACCGGGGAGCTGTTTTTT. This translates into CASSFILAEHTGELFF.

The V and J genes are TRBV7-2 and TRBJ2-7; 11 positions agree with TRBD2. Per the germline V gene, CDR1 is SGHTA and CDR2 is FQGNSA. The CDR3 is 15 amino acids. Losses at the gene ends were 6 bases for V and 5 bases for J; bases not matched to a gene: 9. This chain's CDR3 is CASRHELAGEHEQYF. For the CDR3, the DNA is TGTGCCAGCAGACACGAACTAGCGGGAGAGCACGAGCAGTACTTC.

A single count supports this clone. The V call is TRBV9, the J call TRBJ2-3; TRBD2 matches 11 bases. The J segment lost 2 bases and the V segment lost 3 bases, leaving 11 bases of the junction unmatched. The CDR3 loop spans 18 amino acids. In germline, CDR1 is SGDLS, CDR2 YYNGEE. CDR3 DNA: TGTGCCAGCAGCGGTAATCCGGGACTAGCGGTACACACAGATACGCAGTATTTT. Its protein is CASSGNPGLAVHTDTQYF.

The gene calls are TRBV30 and TRBJ2-7; tentatively, D is TRBD2 (5 bases). The CDR3 contains 13 residues. In germline, CDR1 is GTSNPN, CDR2 SVGIG (reference sequence). Trimming took 4 bases from V and 3 from J, leaving 13 bases between them. The CDR3 DNA follows: TGTGCCTGGATCGGGCGGGCAAGCTACGAGCAGTACTTC. This translates into CAWIGRASYEQYF.

The chain recombines TRBV11-3 with TRBJ2-2, with TRBD1 matching 7 bases. Germline trimming cut 5 bases from V and 2 bases from J; bases unmatched to any gene: 2. The CDR3 covers 14 residues. Germline V gene sequence: CDR1 SGHNT, CDR2 YENEEA. The CDR3 coding sequence is TGTGCCAGCAGCCGGGACAGAAACACCGGGGAGCTGTTTTTT. This gives the protein CASSRDRNTGELFF.

The chain recombines TRBV4-2 with TRBJ2-7, with unresolved D. Trimming took 2 bases from V and 6 from J, leaving 14 bases between them. The CDR3 is 14 residues long. CDR1 and CDR2 from the germline V gene are LGHNA and YNFKEQ. The CDR3 loop is CASSQSQLPSEQYF. The DNA for the CDR3 is TGTGCCAGCAGCCAATCGCAGTTACCGTCCGAGCAGTACTTC.

The chain has TRBV7-6 and TRBJ2-3, with D possibly matching TRBD1 (6 bases). V lost 5 bases and J 4 bases, leaving 7 bases between the germline ends. Germline V gene lookup returns CDR1 SGHVS and CDR2 FNYEAQ. This CDR3 is built from 12 residues. The CDR3 spells CASSEGADTQYF. The CDR3 DNA sequence: TGTGCCAGCAGCGAGGGGGCAGATACGCAGTATTTT.

The V call is TRBV18, the J call TRBJ2-7; weak D call: TRBD1 (6 bases). The ends were cut back, 6 bases at V and 5 bases at J, with 11 bases in the middle. This CDR3 comprises 12 residues. Germline CDR1 is KGHSH and CDR2 is LQKENI. The CDR3 nucleotides read TGTGCCAGCTCCAAGGACAGTCACGAGCAGTACTTC. Translation: CASSKDSHEQYF.

This chain connects TRBV11-2 to TRBJ2-1; 12 positions agree with TRBD2. V gave up 2 bases and J gave up 9 bases; unmatched junction bases: 5. The CDR3 is made up of 15 amino acids. Germline CDR1 SGHAT, CDR2 FQNNGV. DNA of the CDR3: TGTGCCAGCAGCTTACAGACTAGCGGGAGCGGTGAGCAGTTCTTC. It yields the protein CASSLQTSGSGEQFF.

This chain links TRBV7-9 with TRBJ2-3; 9 bases align to TRBD2. Germline trimming cut 8 bases from V and 4 bases from J; bases unmatched to any gene: 7. The CDR3 length is 14 residues. Germline-derived CDR1 and CDR2 are SEHNR and FQNEAQ (reference sequence). The CDR3 loop is CASSAGGFSDTQYF. In DNA, the CDR3 is TGTGCCAGCTCGGCGGGAGGGTTCTCAGATACGCAGTATTTT.

This clone was seen only once. This rearrangement joins TRBV6-5 to TRBJ2-1, with a possible D match to TRBD2 (6 bases). Trimming removed 9 bases from V and 4 bases from J, with 19 bases in between. CDR1 and CDR2 from the germline V gene are MNHEY and SVGAGI. The CDR3 is 15 residues long. The CDR3 DNA sequence: TGTGCCAGTATTACGGGACGGGAGACTTACAATGAGCAGTTCTTC. Protein: CASITGRETYNEQFF.

The genes are TRBV9 and TRBJ2-2, with TRBD1 matching 9 bases. In germline, CDR1 is SGDLS, CDR2 YYNGEE. The CDR3 totals 14 residues. V dropped 2 bases and J dropped 8; count of bases not matched to a gene: 4. The CDR3 loop reads CASSVRQGVGELFF. The CDR3 nucleotides are TGTGCCAGCAGCGTTCGACAGGGGGTGGGGGAGCTGTTTTTT.

V and J are TRBV18 and TRBJ2-2, with 11 bases lining up with TRBD2. After removal of 2 bases from V and 5 bases from J, the junction contained 16 bases not matched to a gene. The CDR3 is 20 amino acids. In germline, CDR1 is KGHSH, CDR2 LQKENI. This chain's CDR3 is CASSPIAGGPHTPSTGELFF. CDR3 nucleotides: TGTGCCAGCTCACCAATAGCGGGAGGGCCTCACACCCCGAGTACCGGGGAGCTGTTTTTT. The full variable domain, completed using reference TRBV18 and TRBJ2-2, is NAGVMQNPRHLVRRRGQEARLRCSPMKGHSHVYWYRQLPEEGLKFMVYLQKENIIDESGMPKERFSAEFPKEGPSILRIQQVVRGDSAAYFCASSPIAGGPHTPSTGELFFGEGSRLTVL.

This clone was observed once. This chain links TRBV7-9 with TRBJ2-7, with 7 positions matching TRBD1. Trimming removed 4 bases from V and 2 bases from J; junction bases left unmatched: 8. CDR3 size: 15 residues. CDR1 is SEHNR, CDR2 FQNEAQ, per germline (reference sequence). The CDR3 sequence is CASSSRDRAPYEQYF. The CDR3 coding sequence is TGTGCCAGCAGCTCCCGGGACAGAGCCCCCTACGAGCAGTACTTC. Variable domain in full (rest from reference TRBV7-9 and TRBJ2-7): DTGVSQNPRHKITKRGQNVTFRCDPISEHNRLYWYRQTLGQGPEFLTYFQNEAQLEKSRLLSDRFSAERPKGSFSTLEIQRTEQGDSAMYLCASSSRDRAPYEQYFGPGTRLTVT.

This clone appeared a few times. V usage is TRBV7-9 and J usage is TRBJ1-2, with TRBD1 identical over 7 bases. The CDR3 consists of 15 residues. Looked up from germline, CDR1 is SEHNR and CDR2 is FQNEAQ (reference sequence). Trimming cost V 4 bases and J 8 bases; bases outside gene matches: 13. CDR3 sequence (DNA): TGTGCCAGCAGCTCAATTCGGAGGGGGCGTGAGGGCTACACCTTC. It encodes CASSSIRRGREGYTF.

J is TRBJ2-7 and V is TRBV9, with 12 bases aligning to TRBD1. J was trimmed by 5 bases and V by 0 bases; bases with no gene match: 12. The CDR3 runs 18 residues. Germline V gene data show CDR1 as SGDLS and CDR2 as YYNGEE. CDR3: CASSVATLGDRGLDEQYF. DNA of the CDR3: TGTGCCAGCAGCGTAGCTACATTAGGGGACAGGGGGCTAGACGAGCAGTACTTC.

The chain uses TRBV7-3 and TRBJ2-1; TRBD2 matches 9 bases. The germline V gene has CDR1 SGHTA and CDR2 FQGTGA. The V segment lost 5 bases and the J segment 6 bases; nucleotides outside the gene matches: 2. CDR3 size: 13 residues. The CDR3 region has the DNA TGTGCCAGCAGCACGACTAGCGGCAATGAGCAGTTCTTC. The encoded protein is CASSTTSGNEQFF.

The chain employs TRBV6-5 and TRBJ1-1; D is uncertain. The CDR3 has 15 residues. The V end lost 0 bases, the J end lost 4 bases, and 12 bases lay between the germline ends. CDR1 MNHEY and CDR2 SVGAGI come from the germline V gene. The CDR3 loop reads CASSYSPGGPTEAFF. CDR3 sequence (DNA): TGTGCCAGCAGTTACTCCCCAGGAGGGCCCACTGAAGCTTTCTTT.

In this sample, this clone turned up once. The V call is TRBV5-1, the J call TRBJ2-2; 14 bases align to TRBD2. The CDR3 spans 15 residues. Germline V gene sequence: CDR1 SGHRS, CDR2 YFSETQ. The ends lost 5 bases at V and 7 bases at J; junction bases unmatched: 4. The CDR3 DNA is TGCGCCAGCAGGACTAGCGGGAGGGCCGACGGGGAGCTGTTTTTT. Its protein product is CASRTSGRADGELFF.

V and J are TRBV28 and TRBJ2-3, with 13 bases fitting TRBD2. Per the germline V gene, CDR1 is MDHEN and CDR2 is SYDVKM. The CDR3 covers 22 residues. After removal of 5 bases from V and 1 base from J, the junction contained 21 bases not matched to a gene. The CDR3, as DNA: TGTGCCAGCAGTACCCGGGACACCACTGAGGGACTAGCGGGGACACGCACAGATACGCAGTATTTT. Translation gives CASSTRDTTEGLAGTRTDTQYF.

CDR3 residues: CASSPVRFGSPGQGAAGYTF. DNA for the CDR3: TGTGCCAGCTCACCAGTTCGCTTCGGTTCTCCGGGACAGGGGGCGGCTGGCTACACCTTC. The chain employs TRBV18 and TRBJ1-2; 12 positions agree with TRBD1. The CDR3 is 20 amino acids. V shed 2 bases, J shed 7 bases, and the junction held 20 bases outside the gene matches. The germline V gene encodes CDR1 KGHSH and CDR2 LQKENI. Full variable domain (outside the CDR3, taken from reference TRBV18 and TRBJ1-2): NAGVMQNPRHLVRRRGQEARLRCSPMKGHSHVYWYRQLPEEGLKFMVYLQKENIIDESGMPKERFSAEFPKEGPSILRIQQVVRGDSAAYFCASSPVRFGSPGQGAAGYTFGSGTRLTVV.

V usage is TRBV7-3 and J usage is TRBJ1-1, with 8 bases identical to TRBD1. The CDR3 covers 15 residues. Germline-derived CDR1 and CDR2 are SGHTA and FQGTGA. V gave up 5 bases and J gave up 0 bases; unmatched junction bases: 5. The CDR3 nucleotides read TGTGCCAGCAGCCTCAGGACAGGGATGAACACTGAAGCTTTCTTT. Encoded protein: CASSLRTGMNTEAFF.

This clone was observed a single time. The rearrangement uses TRBV5-1 and TRBJ2-2; 10 bases fit TRBD1. With V trimmed by 3 bases and J by 5 bases, 4 bases remained unmatched. There are 15 residues in the CDR3. CDR1 SGHRS and CDR2 YFSETQ come from the germline V gene. CDR3 protein: CASSSRQGATGELFF. The CDR3 DNA follows: TGCGCCAGCAGCTCGAGACAGGGGGCGACCGGGGAGCTGTTTTTT.